A selection of T cell receptor beta chains follows, all from one sample in a study of beta chain features in type 1 diabetes. Measured with immunoSEQ multiplex PCR; TCRdb has only the in-frame clones, and not every one. The sample consists of 680,000 or so clones, 15% to 17% of them appearing once. The sequenced material came from naive CD4+ T cells from blood. These receptors originate from a man between 18 and 29 years old in good health. Both conserved end residues are part of each CDR3. Each record gives: clone size, V gene, J gene, D gene, CDR3 protein. A D gene is named only where the DNA matches it firmly. Clone size is stated in some rows and not others, as once, few, many or a class when expanded.

abundance: -
v_gene: TRBV7-2
j_gene: TRBJ1-2
d_gene: -
CDR3aa: CASSTPGDKGGRGYTF

abundance: -
v_gene: TRBV6-6
j_gene: TRBJ2-7
d_gene: -
CDR3aa: CASSDGGNSYEQYF

abundance: few
v_gene: TRBV9
j_gene: TRBJ2-5
d_gene: TRBD2
CDR3aa: CASSVSSGGVSETQYF

abundance: -
v_gene: TRBV14
j_gene: TRBJ2-7
d_gene: -
CDR3aa: CASSQAGYEQYF

abundance: few
v_gene: TRBV4-1
j_gene: TRBJ2-7
d_gene: TRBD1
CDR3aa: CASSHARDSSYEQYF

abundance: -
v_gene: TRBV4-2
j_gene: TRBJ1-5
d_gene: -
CDR3aa: CASSPQEGKGLNQPQHF

abundance: -
v_gene: TRBV25-1
j_gene: TRBJ1-1
d_gene: -
CDR3aa: CASTPPKGTNTEAFF

abundance: -
v_gene: TRBV9
j_gene: TRBJ2-7
d_gene: TRBD1
CDR3aa: CASSVNPGQGAAEQYF

abundance: -
v_gene: TRBV28
j_gene: TRBJ2-2
d_gene: TRBD1
CDR3aa: CASSPLTGIANTGELFF

abundance: -
v_gene: TRBV18
j_gene: TRBJ1-1
d_gene: -
CDR3aa: CASSPWQNTEAFF

abundance: few
v_gene: TRBV5-4
j_gene: TRBJ2-1
d_gene: TRBD2
CDR3aa: CASSLGERGTSYNEQFF

abundance: many
v_gene: TRBV10-3
j_gene: TRBJ2-1
d_gene: TRBD2
CDR3aa: CAISGPGLASFF

abundance: -
v_gene: TRBV19
j_gene: TRBJ1-5
d_gene: TRBD1
CDR3aa: CASSRDRDLSAQHF

abundance: few
v_gene: TRBV7-2
j_gene: TRBJ1-2
d_gene: -
CDR3aa: CASSLPGTYGYTF

abundance: -
v_gene: TRBV7-2
j_gene: TRBJ2-7
d_gene: TRBD2
CDR3aa: CASSLGISGGPVSEQYF

abundance: few
v_gene: TRBV28
j_gene: TRBJ2-2
d_gene: TRBD2
CDR3aa: CASSTSGRFTGELFF

abundance: few
v_gene: TRBV28
j_gene: TRBJ2-7
d_gene: -
CDR3aa: CASSLRDEQYF

abundance: -
v_gene: TRBV9
j_gene: -
d_gene: -
CDR3aa: CASSEGHPTSEQYF

abundance: -
v_gene: TRBV4-3
j_gene: TRBJ2-7
d_gene: TRBD2
CDR3aa: CASSQTRTSGGKAYEQYF

abundance: -
v_gene: TRBV7-9
j_gene: TRBJ1-2
d_gene: -
CDR3aa: CASSGTGNSRGYGYTF

abundance: -
v_gene: TRBV20-1
j_gene: TRBJ1-1
d_gene: -
CDR3aa: CSARGPRAFF

abundance: many
v_gene: TRBV4-3
j_gene: TRBJ1-4
d_gene: TRBD1
CDR3aa: CASSLPGTGIFGEKLFF

abundance: few
v_gene: TRBV28
j_gene: TRBJ2-2
d_gene: TRBD2
CDR3aa: CASLAGGFTGELFF

abundance: -
v_gene: TRBV15
j_gene: TRBJ1-5
d_gene: -
CDR3aa: CATSRDKLYSNQPQHF